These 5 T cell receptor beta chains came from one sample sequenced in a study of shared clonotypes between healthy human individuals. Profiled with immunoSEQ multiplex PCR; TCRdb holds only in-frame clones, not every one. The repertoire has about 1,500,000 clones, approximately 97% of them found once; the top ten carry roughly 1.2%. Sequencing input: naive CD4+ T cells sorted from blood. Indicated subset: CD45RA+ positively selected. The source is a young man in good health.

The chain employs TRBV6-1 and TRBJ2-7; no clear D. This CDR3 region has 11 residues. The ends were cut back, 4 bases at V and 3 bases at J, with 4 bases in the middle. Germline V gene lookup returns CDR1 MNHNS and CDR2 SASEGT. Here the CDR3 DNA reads TGTGCCAGCAGTGGAGACTACGAGCAGTACTTC. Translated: CASSGDYEQYF.

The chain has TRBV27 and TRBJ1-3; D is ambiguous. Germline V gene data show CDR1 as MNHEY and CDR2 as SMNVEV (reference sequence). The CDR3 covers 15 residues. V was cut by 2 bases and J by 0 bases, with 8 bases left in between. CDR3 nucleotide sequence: TGTGCCAGCAGTTTACGGCCGAACTCTGGAAACACCATATATTTT. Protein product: CASSLRPNSGNTIYF.

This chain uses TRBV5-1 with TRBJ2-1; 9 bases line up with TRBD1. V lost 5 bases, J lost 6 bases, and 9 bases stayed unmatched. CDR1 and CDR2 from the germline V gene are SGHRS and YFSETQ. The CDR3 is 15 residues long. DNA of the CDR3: TGCGCCAGCAGGGGGACAGGGACCTTTACCAATGAGCAGTTCTTC. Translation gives CASRGTGTFTNEQFF.

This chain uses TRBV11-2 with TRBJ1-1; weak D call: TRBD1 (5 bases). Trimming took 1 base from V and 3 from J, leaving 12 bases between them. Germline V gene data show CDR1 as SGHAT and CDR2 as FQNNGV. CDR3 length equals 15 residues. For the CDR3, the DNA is TGTGCCAGCAGCTTAGGTTTCGGCAGGGACACTGAAGCTTTCTTT. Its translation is CASSLGFGRDTEAFF.

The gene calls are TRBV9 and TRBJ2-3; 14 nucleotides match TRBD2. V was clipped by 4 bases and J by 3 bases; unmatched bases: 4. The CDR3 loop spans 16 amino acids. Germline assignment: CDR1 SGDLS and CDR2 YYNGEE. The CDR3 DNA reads TGTGCCAGCAGCTTTCGACTAGCGGGAGGGACAGATACGCAGTATTTT. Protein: CASSFRLAGGTDTQYF.